This T cell receptor beta chain appears in the sequencing data of a study of OX40 agonist ivuxolimab in advanced cancers. Study-level background: Eligibility rules accepted prior anti-PD-1, anti-PD-L1 or anti-CTLA-4 therapy, and around 43% had some.

The CDR3 sequence is 15 residues long. The assay was immunoSEQ multiplex PCR, and TCRdb's table has in-frame clones only and misses some. Of tens of thousands of clones in the sample, about nine tenths were seen once. This specimen consisted of CD4+ or CD8+ T cells sorted from blood, obtained in a trial of the OX40 agonist ivuxolimab. The receptor was derived from an adult with an advanced solid tumor such as melanoma, head and neck, liver or kidney cancer. This chain joins TRBV12-1 and TRBJ1-3. TRBV12-1 corresponds to a pseudogene. CDR3 amino acids: CASSLSGRPGNTIYF. The CDR3 bases are TGTGCCAGCAGCCTTTCCGGACGTCCTGGAAACACCATATATTTT.